These T cell receptor beta chains were read from a single sample in a study of T-cell reconstitution after alpha-beta-depleted transplantation in children. TCRdb used MiXCR to reprocess the PCR reads, holding one entry per CDR3 protein. Found here are approximately 400,000 distinct CDR3 sequences, 15% to 20% of them singletons; the top ten hold around 30%. Sequenced here: PBMCs, mostly from graft donor cells, sampled 360 days after TCRalphabeta/CD19-depleted stem cell transplant. The receptors were sampled from a boy under two years old who had a stem cell transplant for Wiskott-Aldrich syndrome, so the T cells may come from the graft donor. Each CDR3 is given with its conserved first and last residue. The order of the fields is V gene, J gene, clone size, CDR3 protein. Size is omitted from some rows. Given values are once, few, many or a class for expanded clones.

TRBV7-6	TRBJ2-7	NA	CASSLAAGFGEQYF
TRBV4-1	TRBJ1-4	NA	CASSQPLGGTNEKLFF
TRBV2	TRBJ2-4	few	CASSLTPTLALKNIQYF
TRBV6-5	TRBJ2-7	few	CASSYSRAASYEQYF
TRBV5-1	TRBJ2-5	many	CASSSLTGRETQYF
TRBV12-3/TRBV12-4	TRBJ2-3	few	CASSSQRTLATDTQYF
TRBV5-1	TRBJ2-5	NA	CASSSTTETQYF
TRBV3-1	TRBJ2-3	few	CASSHRGLAGSRASTDTQYF
TRBV5-1	TRBJ2-7	many	CASSWTGGYEQYF
TRBV4-1	TRBJ1-5	many	CASSQVRENQPQHF
TRBV11-2	TRBJ2-7	NA	CASSTHRYEQYF
TRBV10-3	TRBJ1-6	NA	CAISALPGHPNSPLHF
TRBV4-2	TRBJ1-5	few	CASSQENRGGQPQHF
TRBV10-3	TRBJ2-2	few	CAISDYMVPRTTNTGELFF
TRBV12-3/TRBV12-4	TRBJ2-3	NA	CASRNLGWSTDTQYF
TRBV6-2/TRBV6-3	TRBJ2-7	few	CASRLSPYEQYF
TRBV5-1	TRBJ2-2	few	CASSSRLAGLTGELFF
TRBV12-3/TRBV12-4	TRBJ2-1	few	CASSLWGMGSYNEQFF
TRBV11-1	TRBJ2-3	NA	CASSSPFVLAQTSTDTQYF
TRBV6-1	TRBJ1-3	NA	CASSEATLTFSGNTIYF
TRBV5-1	TRBJ2-7	NA	CASSPGTGNEQYF
TRBV6-5	TRBJ1-6	NA	CASSYSGPNSPLHF
TRBV15	TRBJ2-3	NA	CATSGWDRGTDTQYF
TRBV4-1	TRBJ2-3	NA	CASSQGPAGGSADTQYF
TRBV9	TRBJ2-5	NA	CASSVEVTPRGTQYF
TRBV5-1	TRBJ2-5	NA	CASSSGVGGETQYF
TRBV10-3	TRBJ2-7	NA	CAISERTGDEQYF
TRBV20-1	TRBJ2-1	NA	CSARYYHRYNEQFF
TRBV5-6	TRBJ1-1	few	CASSLSGEAFF
TRBV18	TRBJ2-7	NA	CASSPYTGTGSYEQYF
TRBV24-1	TRBJ2-7	few	CATSGSGGASYEQYF
TRBV12-3/TRBV12-4	TRBJ2-5	many	CASSLMRGSQYF
TRBV7-2	TRBJ2-6	NA	CASSFMGAGANVLTF
TRBV7-9	TRBJ2-7	few	CASSLATRTGAIYEQYF
TRBV5-1	TRBJ2-7	few	CASRNSHSYEQYF
TRBV6-1	TRBJ2-3	NA	CASTLKVGQGGADTQYF